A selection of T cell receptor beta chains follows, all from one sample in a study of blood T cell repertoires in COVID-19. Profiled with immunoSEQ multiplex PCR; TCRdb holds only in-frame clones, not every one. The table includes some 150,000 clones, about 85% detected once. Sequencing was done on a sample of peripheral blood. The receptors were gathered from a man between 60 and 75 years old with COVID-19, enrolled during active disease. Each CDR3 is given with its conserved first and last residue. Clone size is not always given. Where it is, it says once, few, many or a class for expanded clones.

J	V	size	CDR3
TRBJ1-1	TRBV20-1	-	CSARVGAEAFF
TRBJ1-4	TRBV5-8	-	CASSLVGPGAHLYF
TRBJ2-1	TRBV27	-	CASLDRGGGEQFF
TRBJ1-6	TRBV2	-	CASSDRESGHSPLHF
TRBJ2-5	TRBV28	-	CASSGGLAGTGETQYF
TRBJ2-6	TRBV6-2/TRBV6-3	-	CASSSLSGASGANVLTF
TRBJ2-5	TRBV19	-	CASSISGQGLQETQYF
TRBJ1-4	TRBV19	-	CASSDGQVGNEKLFF
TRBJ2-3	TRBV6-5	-	CASRRSGSTDTQYF
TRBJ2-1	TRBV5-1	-	CASGGQGLNNEQFF
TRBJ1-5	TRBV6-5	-	CASSYERYQPQHF
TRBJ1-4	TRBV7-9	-	CASSFLTGSNEKLFF
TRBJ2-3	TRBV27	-	CASTSHLGVDTQYF
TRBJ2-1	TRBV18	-	CASSPPVTGGVGEQFF
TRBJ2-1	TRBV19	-	CASTSPPGTGPYNEQFF
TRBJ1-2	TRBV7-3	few	CASSLTGGTGGGYTF
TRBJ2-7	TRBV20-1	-	CSASEGIGTRSYEQYF
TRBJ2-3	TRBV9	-	CASSAAQVDTQYF
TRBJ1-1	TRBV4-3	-	CASSQDREAPREAFF
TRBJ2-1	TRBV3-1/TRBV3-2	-	CASSPRLAGGNEQFF
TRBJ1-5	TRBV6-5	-	CASSQGGKGNQPQHF
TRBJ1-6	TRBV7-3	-	CASSLMAGSNSPLHF
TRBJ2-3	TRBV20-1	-	CSAVPDTQYF
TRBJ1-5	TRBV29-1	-	CSAGGQSGQPQHF
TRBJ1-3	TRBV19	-	CASRTTGSGNTIYF
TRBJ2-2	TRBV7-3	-	CASSLNGQNTGELFF
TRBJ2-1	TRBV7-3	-	CASSSGLGGGAQEQFF
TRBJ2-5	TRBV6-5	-	CASRIGTVQETQYF
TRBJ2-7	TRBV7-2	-	CASSLRAGYLEQYF
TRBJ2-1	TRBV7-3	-	CASSLSGGRDEQFF
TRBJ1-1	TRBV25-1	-	CASSEQGLPNPEAFF
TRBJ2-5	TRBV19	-	CASSEAGGWETQYF
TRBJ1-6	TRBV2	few	CAGALTENSPLHF
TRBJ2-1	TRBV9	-	CASSVGQGYARGEQFF
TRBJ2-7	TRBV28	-	CASSTTLVGREQYF
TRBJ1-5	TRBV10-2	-	CASSEGGLNQPQHF
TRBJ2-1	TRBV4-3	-	CASSQESRARYNEQFF
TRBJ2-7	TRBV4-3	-	CASSQQSSGSNEQYF
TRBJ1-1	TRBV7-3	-	CASSPKTGGLTEAFF
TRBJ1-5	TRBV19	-	CASRKPQGGNQPQHF
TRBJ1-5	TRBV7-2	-	CASSSTGVQPQHF
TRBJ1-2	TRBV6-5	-	CASSYSGRGYTF
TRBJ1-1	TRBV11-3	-	CASSTEGGGIMNTEAFF
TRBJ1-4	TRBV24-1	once	CATSDPRQGLSNEKLFF
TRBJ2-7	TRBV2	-	CASSERQGLIYEQYF